The 20 T cell receptor beta chains below were found in one sample sequenced in a study of CD8+CD57+ T cells in acquired aplastic anemia. Researchers used genomic DNA as the template to profile TCR beta VDJ and CDR3. TCRdb re-called the reads with MiXCR, one entry per CDR3 protein. Among 150,000 to 180,000 distinct CDR3 sequences listed, approximately 52% were seen once. CD8+CD57+ cell expansion had been shown by flow cytometry in patients chosen for sequencing. Sequencing used sorted CD4+, CD8+, or CD8+CD57+ T cells (not recorded which) from PBMCs. The source of these receptors is a human donor with aplastic anemia.

This chain uses TRBV7-9 with TRBJ2-7; the D is unclear. CDR3 length equals 14 residues. CDR1 SEHNR and CDR2 FQNEAQ come from the germline V gene (reference sequence). V gave up 1 base and J gave up 1 base, with 8 bases separating them. The CDR3 loop reads CASSLVRVSYEQYF. The CDR3 DNA follows: TGTGCCAGCAGCTTAGTAAGGGTATCCTACGAGCAGTACTTC.

This clonotype appeared many times. The genes are TRBV9 and TRBJ2-2; D may be TRBD2 (6 bases). This CDR3 is built from 15 residues. The germline gives CDR1 SGDLS, CDR2 YYNGEE. The V end lost 4 bases, the J end lost 6 bases, and 16 bases lay between the germline ends. CDR3 in amino acids: CASSPQGGGAGELFF. Here the CDR3 DNA reads TGTGCCAGCAGCCCTCAGGGCGGAGGGGCCGGGGAGCTGTTTTTT.

This clonotype was observed a handful of times. The gene calls are TRBV24-1 and TRBJ2-5, with D possibly called TRBD1 or TRBD2 (5 bases each). The CDR3 extends over 13 amino acids. The germline V gene encodes CDR1 KGHDR and CDR2 SFDVKD. V was trimmed by 3 bases and J by 5 bases, leaving 9 bases between them. CDR3 DNA: TGTGCCACCAGTGATGGGACCGAGGAGACCCAGTACTTC. Its translation: CATSDGTEETQYF.

V gene TRBV9 combines with J gene TRBJ2-7, with TRBD1 matching over 8 bases. This CDR3 is 14 amino acids long. Germline values: CDR1 SGDLS, CDR2 YYNGEE. Germline trimming cut 2 bases from V and 6 bases from J; bases unmatched to any gene: 7. The DNA of the CDR3 is TGTGCCAGCAGCGTTGGACAGGGAGGCCTCGAGCAGTACTTC. Residues: CASSVGQGGLEQYF.

A remark on this clonotype: This may be a read error: a much more frequent sequence differs by one nucleotide. The V gene is TRBV6-1, the J gene TRBJ2-5, with TRBD1 matching 7 bases. Germline assignment: CDR1 MNHNS and CDR2 SASEGT. There are 13 residues in the CDR3. Trimming took 11 bases from V and 1 from J; bases not matched to a gene: 7. The chain's CDR3 is CAGGQEVQETQYF. In DNA, the CDR3 is TGTGCCGGAGGACAGGAAGTCCAAGAGACCCAGTACTTC.

The rearrangement links TRBV7-9 to TRBJ2-7; D is perhaps TRBD2 (5 bases). The CDR3 has 15 amino acids. The V end was cut by 3 bases, the J end by 7 bases, with 19 bases between. Germline CDR1 and CDR2: SEHNR and FQNEAQ (reference sequence). The CDR3, as DNA: TGTGCCAGCAGCTTCCCGGACCACCCCAGAGGGGAGCAGTACTTC. It yields the protein CASSFPDHPRGEQYF.

The chain recombines TRBV4-1 with TRBJ2-1; the D is unclear. The CDR3 runs to 13 residues. The ends were cut back, 1 base at V and 6 bases at J, with 7 bases in the middle. The germline V gene encodes CDR1 MGHRA and CDR2 YSYEKL. CDR3 bases: TGCGCCAGCAGCCAAGGTGACGTCAATGAGCAGTTCTTC. Its translation is CASSQGDVNEQFF.

There are many counts of this clonotype. V usage is TRBV7-8 and J usage is TRBJ1-2; D gene uncertain. Per the germline V gene, CDR1 is SGHVS and CDR2 is FQNEAQ. V gave up 6 bases and J gave up 10 bases, with 12 bases separating them. The CDR3 is made up of 11 amino acids. Here the CDR3 DNA reads TGTGCCAGCAGTGAAATTGGTGACTACACCTTC. Its protein product is CASSEIGDYTF.

The table lists this clonotype with a few counts. This chain connects TRBV5-1 to TRBJ1-1; TRBD1 aligns across 7 bases. The germline CDR1 and CDR2 sequences are SGHRS and YFSETQ. J lost 0 bases, V lost 4 bases, and 6 bases had no gene match. The CDR3 has 15 residues. In DNA, the CDR3 is TGCGCCAGCAGCAGACAGGGAAACCTGAACACTGAAGCTTTCTTT. Translated: CASSRQGNLNTEAFF.

This clonotype appeared many times. V gene TRBV10-3 combines with J gene TRBJ2-4; the D call may be TRBD1 or TRBD2 (6 bases each). Germline-derived CDR1 and CDR2 are ENHRY and SYGVKD. The V gene lost 10 bases and the J gene lost 2 bases, with 21 bases spanning the gap. CDR3 size: 16 residues. In DNA form, the CDR3 reads TGTGCCAGCGCCTCTGCCGGGGGCAGAACCAAAAACATTCAGTACTTC. Amino acids: CASASAGGRTKNIQYF.

This clonotype was observed at least ten times. This sequence joins TRBV24-1 and TRBJ1-1; 9 nucleotides align to TRBD1. CDR3 length equals 15 residues. V was pared by 10 bases and J by 1 base, with 9 bases of the junction left unmatched. Germline CDR1 reads KGHDR; CDR2 reads SFDVKD. CDR3 nucleotides: TGTGCCACATCTAGACAGGGGGATGGGAACACTGAAGCTTTCTTT. Translated: CATSRQGDGNTEAFF.

The chain carries TRBV24-1 and TRBJ2-7; D remains ambiguous. This CDR3 spans 12 amino acids. The V end was cut by 4 bases, the J end by 2 bases, with 5 bases between. Germline assignment: CDR1 KGHDR and CDR2 SFDVKD. CDR3 nucleotide sequence: TGTGCCACCAGTGACAGAGCCTACGAGCAGTACTTC. Translation: CATSDRAYEQYF.

This clonotype showed up many times. V gene TRBV7-8 combines with J gene TRBJ1-1; no firm D call. The CDR3 contains 14 residues. V was trimmed by 0 bases and J by 2 bases, leaving 7 bases between them. Germline V gene lookup returns CDR1 SGHVS and CDR2 FQNEAQ. CDR3 sequence reads: CASSLAPGNTEAFF. The DNA of the CDR3 is TGTGCCAGCAGCTTAGCGCCGGGTAACACTGAAGCTTTCTTT.

The rearrangement uses TRBV7-9 and TRBJ1-5; D unclear. With 1 base removed from V and 7 bases from J, the gap between germline ends came to 8 bases. Per germline, CDR1 SEHNR and CDR2 FQNEAQ (reference sequence). The CDR3 has 13 residues. CDR3: CASSLGPGQPQHF. Here the CDR3 DNA reads TGTGCCAGCAGCTTAGGACCTGGGCAGCCCCAGCATTTT.

The V and J genes are TRBV20-1 and TRBJ2-2; D is unresolved. CDR3 length: 12 residues. V shed 3 bases and J shed 3 bases, with 5 bases lying between them. CDR1 and CDR2 (germline): DFQATT, SNEGSKA (reference sequence). The CDR3 here is CSARSHTGELFF. As DNA, the CDR3 is TGCAGTGCTAGGAGCCACACCGGGGAGCTGTTTTTT.

This clonotype occurred many times. The V and J genes are TRBV7-9 and TRBJ1-2; 11 bases line up with TRBD1. The CDR3 extends over 15 amino acids. V gave up 5 bases and J gave up 8 bases; unmatched junction bases: 10. Germline CDR1 and CDR2: SEHNR and FQNEAQ (reference sequence). The CDR3: CASSPGTGGERGYTF. CDR3 coding DNA: TGTGCCAGCAGCCCTGGGACAGGGGGTGAGCGAGGCTACACCTTC.

The chain recombines TRBV5-1 with TRBJ2-3; a possible D gene is TRBD1 (7 bases). Trimming shortened V by 5 bases and J by 3 bases, and 16 bases separated the two germline ends. CDR1 and CDR2 (germline): SGHRS, YFSETQ. This CDR3 contains 15 residues. The DNA of the CDR3 is TGCGCCAGCAGGAAGGGGGCGCGGGAAACAGATACGCAGTATTTT. Its protein product is CASRKGARETDTQYF.

The chain combines TRBV5-4 with TRBJ2-3; D is possibly TRBD2 (6 bases). Germline V gene data show CDR1 as SGHNT and CDR2 as YYREEE (reference sequence). This CDR3 spans 14 amino acids. V lost 0 bases to trimming and J lost 11 bases, with 16 bases between them. CDR3 sequence (DNA): TGTGCCAGCAGCTTGGAGGTTGGAGGGAATGAGCAGTATTTT. Protein product: CASSLEVGGNEQYF. Variable domain in full (rest from reference TRBV5-4 and TRBJ2-3): ETGVTQSPTHLIKTRGQQVTLRCSSQSGHNTVSWYQQALGQGPQFIFQYYREEENGRGNFPPRFSGLQFPNYSSELNVNALELDDSALYLCASSLEVGGNEQYFGPGTRLTVL.

To note about this clonotype: The conserved phenylalanine or tryptophan is not found at the CDR3 terminus, so this likely reflects a read error. This chain connects TRBV4-3 to TRBJ2-7, with 11 bases fitting TRBD2. V gave up 4 bases and J gave up 4 bases; unmatched junction bases: 6. CDR3 length: 15 amino acids. From germline, CDR1 is LGHNA and CDR2 YSLEER. CDR3 protein: CASSLGASGGYEQYL. CDR3 sequence (DNA): TGCGCCAGCAGCCTAGGGGCTAGCGGGGGGTACGAGCAGTACCTC.

This clonotype has just a few counts. This chain links TRBV18 with TRBJ2-3, with TRBD2 matching 8 bases. The CDR3 is 17 amino acids. The trim removed 0 bases at V and 0 bases at J, leaving 5 bases unmatched. Germline V CDR1 and CDR2: KGHSH, LQKENI. The CDR3 region has the DNA TGTGCCAGCTCACCACCGCTGGCGGGGGGTAGCACAGATACGCAGTATTTT. Protein sequence: CASSPPLAGGSTDTQYF.